Listed below are T cell receptor beta chains from one sample, sequenced in a study of cytomegalovirus exposure and HLA in healthy donors. Clones were sequenced by immunoSEQ multiplex PCR, and TCRdb holds only the in-frame ones, with some missing. The table shows 75,000 to 85,000 clones, with less than 85% occurring only once. The sequenced sample was PBMCs. Source of these receptors: a male donor in good health and CMV-seronegative. Each CDR3 is given with its conserved first and last residue. Fields, in order: V gene, J gene, clone size, D gene, CDR3 DNA, CDR3 protein. The D gene is left open where the match is weak. Where a row states a size, it is once, few, many or the class of an expanded clone; other rows omit it.

V gene: TRBV28; J gene: TRBJ2-5; clone size: once; D gene: -; CDR3 DNA: TGTGCCAGCAGTTTAAGGGGCTGGTGCCAAGAGACCCAGTACTTC; CDR3 protein: CASSLRGWCQETQYF
V gene: TRBV14; J gene: TRBJ1-2; clone size: few; D gene: TRBD1; CDR3 DNA: TGTGCCAGCAGCCGTACAGGGGGCGGCTATGGCTACCCCTTC; CDR3 protein: CASSRTGGGYGYPF
V gene: TRBV28; J gene: TRBJ2-3; clone size: -; D gene: -; CDR3 DNA: TGTGCCAGCAGTATCCGGAGGGATACGCAGTATTTT; CDR3 protein: CASSIRRDTQYF
V gene: TRBV7-2; J gene: TRBJ2-7; clone size: -; D gene: -; CDR3 DNA: TGTGCCAGCAGCGGGCAGACAGGCTCCTACGAGCAGTACTTC; CDR3 protein: CASSGQTGSYEQYF
V gene: TRBV9; J gene: TRBJ2-1; clone size: few; D gene: TRBD1; CDR3 DNA: TGTGCCAGCAGCGTCGTGCCGGGACAGGGGTACAATGAGCAGTTCTTC; CDR3 protein: CASSVVPGQGYNEQFF
V gene: TRBV6-5; J gene: TRBJ1-4; clone size: -; D gene: -; CDR3 DNA: TGTGCCAGCAGGGAGGCCAGTAATGAAAAACTGTTTTTT; CDR3 protein: CASREASNEKLFF
V gene: TRBV18; J gene: TRBJ1-1; clone size: -; D gene: -; CDR3 DNA: TGTGCCAGCTCACCACAGGGTTTGGGACTACGGACTGAAGCTTTCTTT; CDR3 protein: CASSPQGLGLRTEAFF
V gene: TRBV11-2; J gene: TRBJ1-2; clone size: -; D gene: -; CDR3 DNA: TGTGCCAGCAGCTTAGAAGCGGCAGGGGATGGCTACACCTTC; CDR3 protein: CASSLEAAGDGYTF
V gene: TRBV27; J gene: TRBJ1-5; clone size: -; D gene: -; CDR3 DNA: TGTGCCAGCAGCACAGGGTGGGCGGCAGGACCCCAGCATTTT; CDR3 protein: CASSTGWAAGPQHF
V gene: TRBV29-1; J gene: TRBJ1-1; clone size: -; D gene: -; CDR3 DNA: TGCAGCGCCACTAGTGGATTGAACACTGAAGCTTTCTTT; CDR3 protein: CSATSGLNTEAFF
V gene: TRBV27; J gene: TRBJ2-3; clone size: -; D gene: TRBD2; CDR3 DNA: TGTGCCAGCAGTTTACAGACTAGCGGAGGCACAGATACGCAGTATTTT; CDR3 protein: CASSLQTSGGTDTQYF
V gene: TRBV6-5; J gene: TRBJ2-3; clone size: -; D gene: -; CDR3 DNA: TGTGCCAGCAGTCAGGGACGGGGGACGAATACGCAGTATTTT; CDR3 protein: CASSQGRGTNTQYF
V gene: TRBV25-1; J gene: TRBJ1-6; clone size: -; D gene: TRBD1; CDR3 DNA: TGTGCCAGCAGTGACCGGGACAGGTGGAGCTCCTATAATTCACCCCTCCACTTT; CDR3 protein: CASSDRDRWSSYNSPLHF
V gene: TRBV29-1; J gene: TRBJ1-4; clone size: -; D gene: TRBD1; CDR3 DNA: TGCAGCGTTTTGGGGACAGGGGGTGAAAAACTGTTTTTT; CDR3 protein: CSVLGTGGEKLFF
V gene: TRBV5-1; J gene: TRBJ2-7; clone size: -; D gene: TRBD2; CDR3 DNA: TGCGCCAGCAGCTTGGTTACTAGCGGGAGAAACGAGCAGTACTTC; CDR3 protein: CASSLVTSGRNEQYF
V gene: TRBV7-3; J gene: TRBJ2-5; clone size: -; D gene: -; CDR3 DNA: TGTGCCAGCAGCTCCGACAGCCAGGGGACCCAGTACTTC; CDR3 protein: CASSSDSQGTQYF
V gene: TRBV5-1; J gene: TRBJ2-3; clone size: -; D gene: -; CDR3 DNA: TGCGCCAGCAGCTTGGACTCCGCTAATACGCAGTATTTT; CDR3 protein: CASSLDSANTQYF
V gene: TRBV7-3; J gene: TRBJ2-1; clone size: once; D gene: TRBD1; CDR3 DNA: TGTGCCAGCAGCTTGAGACAGGGTGGAAACAATGAGCAGTTCTTC; CDR3 protein: CASSLRQGGNNEQFF
V gene: TRBV2; J gene: TRBJ2-2; clone size: -; D gene: -; CDR3 DNA: TGTGCCAGCAGGGGGAAGAGCGGAACCGGGGAGCTGTTTTTT; CDR3 protein: CASRGKSGTGELFF
V gene: TRBV14; J gene: TRBJ1-1; clone size: -; D gene: -; CDR3 DNA: TGTGCCAGCAGCCAAGATCTGCAGTCTGAAGCTTTCTTT; CDR3 protein: CASSQDLQSEAFF
V gene: TRBV19; J gene: TRBJ1-1; clone size: few; D gene: -; CDR3 DNA: TGTGCCAGTTCCCGGCCCGGGGGGGTGAACACTGAAGCTTTCTTT; CDR3 protein: CASSRPGGVNTEAFF
V gene: TRBV2; J gene: TRBJ1-2; clone size: -; D gene: TRBD1; CDR3 DNA: TGTGCCAGCAGCGTGGACAGGGGAGATGGCTACACCTTC; CDR3 protein: CASSVDRGDGYTF
V gene: TRBV5-6; J gene: TRBJ1-2; clone size: -; D gene: -; CDR3 DNA: TGTGCCAGCAGCTTGGCCACGGTTTCTAACTATGGCTACACCTTC; CDR3 protein: CASSLATVSNYGYTF
V gene: TRBV7-8; J gene: TRBJ1-2; clone size: -; D gene: TRBD1; CDR3 DNA: TGTGCCAGCAGGGAAGGCGGGACAGGTGCTAACTTCTATGGCTACACCTTC; CDR3 protein: CASREGGTGANFYGYTF
V gene: TRBV10-2; J gene: TRBJ1-1; clone size: -; D gene: -; CDR3 DNA: TGCGCCAGCGCCCCCCCGTGGAGCACTGAAGCTTTCTTT; CDR3 protein: CASAPPWSTEAFF
V gene: TRBV10-1; J gene: TRBJ2-7; clone size: -; D gene: -; CDR3 DNA: TGCGCCAGCAGTGAGACAAAGCGGCCCTACGAGCAGTACTTC; CDR3 protein: CASSETKRPYEQYF
V gene: TRBV30; J gene: TRBJ1-2; clone size: once; D gene: -; CDR3 DNA: TGTGCCTGGAGGTCCCAGGGATCGAGTGGCTACACCTTC; CDR3 protein: CAWRSQGSSGYTF
V gene: TRBV6-1; J gene: TRBJ2-5; clone size: -; D gene: TRBD2; CDR3 DNA: TGTGCCAGCAGTGGAGGAGGAGCGGGGGGGGAGACCCAGTACTTC; CDR3 protein: CASSGGGAGGETQYF
V gene: TRBV19; J gene: TRBJ1-1; clone size: once; D gene: -; CDR3 DNA: TGTGCCAGTAGTGGGGGGGCGCCTGGATGGGGTACTGAAGCTTTCTTT; CDR3 protein: CASSGGAPGWGTEAFF
V gene: TRBV19; J gene: TRBJ1-5; clone size: -; D gene: -; CDR3 DNA: TGTGCCAGTATTCCACGGGGGAATAGCAATCAGCCCCAGCATTTT; CDR3 protein: CASIPRGNSNQPQHF
V gene: TRBV27; J gene: TRBJ1-1; clone size: -; D gene: -; CDR3 DNA: TGTGCCAGCAGTTTCGCAGGGCTGGGCACTGAAGCTTTCTTT; CDR3 protein: CASSFAGLGTEAFF
V gene: TRBV9; J gene: TRBJ2-7; clone size: -; D gene: TRBD1; CDR3 DNA: TGTGCCAGCAGCGTAGGAGAGGACAGGCACTACGAGCAGTACTTC; CDR3 protein: CASSVGEDRHYEQYF
V gene: TRBV9; J gene: TRBJ2-2; clone size: -; D gene: -; CDR3 DNA: TGTGCCAGCACCATGGGGCGGGAAGTGAACACCGGGGAGCTGTTTTTT; CDR3 protein: CASTMGREVNTGELFF
V gene: TRBV4-2; J gene: TRBJ2-3; clone size: few; D gene: -; CDR3 DNA: TGTGCCAGCAGCCAATCTAGCGAACCCACAGATACGCAGTATTTT; CDR3 protein: CASSQSSEPTDTQYF
V gene: TRBV2; J gene: TRBJ2-7; clone size: -; D gene: TRBD2; CDR3 DNA: TGTGCCAGCAGTGAGATCGGTCTAGCGGGGGGACGGCAGTACTTC; CDR3 protein: CASSEIGLAGGRQYF
V gene: TRBV11-2; J gene: TRBJ2-2; clone size: -; D gene: -; CDR3 DNA: TGTGCCAGCAGCTTAGCGGACATCACCGGGGAGCTGTTTTTT; CDR3 protein: CASSLADITGELFF
V gene: TRBV28; J gene: TRBJ2-5; clone size: -; D gene: TRBD1; CDR3 DNA: TGTGCCAGCAGTCCCAGCGCAGGGGGTGCAGAGACCCAGTACTTC; CDR3 protein: CASSPSAGGAETQYF
V gene: TRBV7-9; J gene: TRBJ1-1; clone size: -; D gene: -; CDR3 DNA: TGTGCCAGCAGCTTAGGTCTCCCGAACACTGAAGCTTTCTTT; CDR3 protein: CASSLGLPNTEAFF
V gene: TRBV4-1; J gene: TRBJ1-2; clone size: -; D gene: TRBD1; CDR3 DNA: TGCGCCAGCAGCCAAGGGGTGGGACAGTACTATGGCTACCCCTTC; CDR3 protein: CASSQGVGQYYGYPF
V gene: TRBV30; J gene: TRBJ2-7; clone size: -; D gene: -; CDR3 DNA: TGTGCCTGGAGTCCTGGACAGATTTCCTACGAGCAGTACTTC; CDR3 protein: CAWSPGQISYEQYF
V gene: TRBV2; J gene: TRBJ2-7; clone size: -; D gene: -; CDR3 DNA: TGTGCCAGCAGTCTACGAGAATACGAGCAGTACTTC; CDR3 protein: CASSLREYEQYF
V gene: TRBV10-2; J gene: TRBJ1-1; clone size: few; D gene: -; CDR3 DNA: TGCGCCAGCAGTCGAAGAATGAGTAGGGGTCACACTGAAGCTTTCTTT; CDR3 protein: CASSRRMSRGHTEAFF
V gene: TRBV28; J gene: TRBJ2-7; clone size: -; D gene: TRBD2; CDR3 DNA: TGTGCCAGCAGTTCGCCGGGACTAGAGACTTACGAGCAGTACTTC; CDR3 protein: CASSSPGLETYEQYF
V gene: TRBV4-3; J gene: TRBJ2-5; clone size: -; D gene: TRBD1; CDR3 DNA: TGCGCCAGCAGCTCTAGGGGTGGACAGGGCCAAGAGACCCAGTACTTC; CDR3 protein: CASSSRGGQGQETQYF
V gene: TRBV19; J gene: TRBJ1-5; clone size: -; D gene: TRBD1; CDR3 DNA: TGTGCCACCACAACCAGGACAGGGCCAAATCAGCCCCAGCATTTT; CDR3 protein: CATTTRTGPNQPQHF
V gene: TRBV5-1; J gene: TRBJ2-5; clone size: -; D gene: -; CDR3 DNA: TGCGCCAGCAGCAAAAACATGGACGGACTACAAGAGACCCAGTACTTC; CDR3 protein: CASSKNMDGLQETQYF
V gene: TRBV4-1; J gene: TRBJ2-5; clone size: -; D gene: -; CDR3 DNA: TGCGCCAGCAGCCAAGATTCGGTAGATGGTACCCAGTACTTC; CDR3 protein: CASSQDSVDGTQYF
V gene: TRBV5-1; J gene: TRBJ1-2; clone size: -; D gene: -; CDR3 DNA: TGCGCCAGCAGCTTGGCCGTGGCTAACTATGGCTACCCCTTC; CDR3 protein: CASSLAVANYGYPF
V gene: TRBV19; J gene: TRBJ1-5; clone size: -; D gene: -; CDR3 DNA: TGTGCCAGTAGTATCGGGGTAAATCAGCCCCAGCATTTT; CDR3 protein: CASSIGVNQPQHF
V gene: TRBV9; J gene: TRBJ2-1; clone size: -; D gene: -; CDR3 DNA: TGTGCCAGCGGTCCGGAGGGAATCTACAATGAGCAGTTCTTC; CDR3 protein: CASGPEGIYNEQFF
V gene: TRBV5-1; J gene: TRBJ2-7; clone size: -; D gene: -; CDR3 DNA: TGCGCCAGCAGCTTGTACCCTTGGGAGCTATCCTACGAGCAGTACTTC; CDR3 protein: CASSLYPWELSYEQYF
V gene: TRBV5-1; J gene: TRBJ2-3; clone size: -; D gene: -; CDR3 DNA: TGCGCCAGCAGCTTGACTAGTAAGCCTTATACGCAGTATTTT; CDR3 protein: CASSLTSKPYTQYF
V gene: TRBV6-4; J gene: TRBJ2-1; clone size: -; D gene: TRBD2; CDR3 DNA: TGTGCCAGCAGTCGACTAGCGGGTTACAATGAGCAGTTCTTC; CDR3 protein: CASSRLAGYNEQFF
V gene: TRBV5-1; J gene: TRBJ2-3; clone size: few; D gene: -; CDR3 DNA: TGCGCCAGCAGCGGGCTGGGAGATACGCAGTATTTT; CDR3 protein: CASSGLGDTQYF
V gene: TRBV5-1; J gene: TRBJ1-5; clone size: -; D gene: -; CDR3 DNA: TGCGCCAGCGGCTTGATGGGGGGTAGCAATCAGCCCCAGCATTTT; CDR3 protein: CASGLMGGSNQPQHF
V gene: TRBV5-6; J gene: TRBJ2-3; clone size: -; D gene: -; CDR3 DNA: TGTGCCAGCAGCTTGTGGGGCCTAAGCACAGATACGCAGTATTTT; CDR3 protein: CASSLWGLSTDTQYF
V gene: TRBV25-1; J gene: TRBJ2-1; clone size: -; D gene: -; CDR3 DNA: TGTGCCAGCAGTAGAGGGGGAAGCGTCTCCTACAATGAGCAGTTCTTC; CDR3 protein: CASSRGGSVSYNEQFF
V gene: TRBV13; J gene: TRBJ1-1; clone size: few; D gene: -; CDR3 DNA: TGTGCCAGCAGCTCTGAGACAGACCTAAACACTGAAGCTTTCTTT; CDR3 protein: CASSSETDLNTEAFF